Listed below are T cell receptor beta chains from one sample, sequenced in a study of prognosis after radiotherapy for stage I lung cancer. Each CDR3 protein gets one entry after TCRdb re-called the multiplex PCR reads with MiXCR. Here the sample spans about 19,000 distinct CDR3 sequences, about 50% being singletons. The specimen comprised PBMCs, sampled before or after stereotactic body radiation therapy (not recorded which). The receptors derive from a donor over 45 with non-small cell lung cancer. CDR3s include the opening cysteine and the closing phenylalanine or tryptophan. The D gene is left open where the match is weak. Clone size is stated in some rows and not others, as once, few, many or a class when expanded.

D: .; size: many; V: TRBV11-1; J: TRBJ1-1; length: 13; CDR3: CASSPRRGGEAFF; DNA: TGTGCCAGCAGCCCAAGAAGGGGGGGAGAAGCTTTCTTT
D: .; size: medium-sized; V: TRBV5-1; J: TRBJ2-1; length: 15; CDR3: CASSSLARSYNEQFF; DNA: TGCGCCAGCAGCTCGCTAGCGAGATCGTACAATGAGCAGTTCTTC
D: .; size: many; V: TRBV6-1; J: TRBJ2-5; length: 12; CDR3: CASSEGSETQYF; DNA: TGTGCCAGCAGTGAGGGGTCCGAGACCCAGTACTTC
D: .; size: many; V: TRBV20-1; J: TRBJ2-5; length: 13; CDR3: CSAISGRRVTQYF; DNA: TGCAGTGCCATTTCGGGACGCCGAGTGACCCAGTACTTC
D: .; size: medium-sized; V: TRBV28; J: TRBJ1-2; length: 12; CDR3: CATLSRAPGYTF; DNA: TGTGCCACCCTGAGCAGGGCCCCTGGCTACACCTTC
D: .; size: many; V: TRBV5-1; J: TRBJ2-7; length: 12; CDR3: CASARGSGEQYF; DNA: TGCGCCAGCGCCAGGGGTAGCGGCGAGCAGTACTTC
D: TRBD1; size: many; V: TRBV5-5; J: TRBJ1-2; length: 15; CDR3: CASSLRRQGTDGYTF; DNA: TGTGCCAGCAGCCTAAGACGACAGGGAACGGATGGCTACACCTTC
D: TRBD1; size: .; V: TRBV15; J: TRBJ2-3; length: 14; CDR3: CATSRGKGADTQYF; DNA: TGTGCCACCAGCAGAGGTAAGGGGGCGGATACGCAGTATTTT
D: TRBD1; size: .; V: TRBV29-1; J: TRBJ2-5; length: 16; CDR3: CSVEYDRGRDQETQYF; DNA: TGCAGCGTTGAATACGACAGGGGCCGTGACCAAGAGACCCAGTACTTC
D: TRBD1; size: many; V: TRBV19; J: TRBJ2-1; length: 13; CDR3: CASSIGVPGQGYF; DNA: TGTGCCAGTAGTATAGGAGTTCCTGGACAGGGTTATTTC
D: TRBD2; size: .; V: TRBV6-1; J: TRBJ2-7; length: 15; CDR3: CASSEARTSVYQQYF; DNA: TGTGCCAGCAGTGAAGCGAGGACTAGTGTTTACCAGCAGTACTTC
D: TRBD2; size: many; V: TRBV19; J: TRBJ2-1; length: 16; CDR3: CASRTRSGGTNNEQFF; DNA: TGTGCCAGTAGGACGCGGAGCGGGGGAACCAACAATGAGCAGTTCTTC
D: .; size: .; V: TRBV6-1; J: TRBJ2-7; length: 15; CDR3: CAISEGQPWRYEQYF; DNA: TGTGCCATCAGTGAAGGCCAGCCATGGCGCTACGAGCAGTACTTC
D: .; size: few; V: TRBV12-3/TRBV12-4; J: TRBJ2-1; length: 14; CDR3: CASVSGLTYNEQFF; DNA: TGTGCCAGCGTCTCAGGGCTTACCTACAATGAGCAGTTCTTC
D: .; size: .; V: TRBV15; J: TRBJ2-7; length: 14; CDR3: CATSSQIFVYEQYF; DNA: TGTGCCACCAGCAGTCAGATATTCGTCTACGAGCAGTACTTC
D: .; size: .; V: TRBV28; J: TRBJ2-7; length: 12; CDR3: CASSPPWGEQYF; DNA: TGTGCCAGCAGTCCCCCCTGGGGGGAGCAGTACTTC
D: .; size: .; V: TRBV12-5; J: TRBJ2-3; length: 13; CDR3: CASGLAGADTQYF; DNA: TGTGCTAGTGGTCTCGCCGGCGCAGATACGCAGTATTTT
D: .; size: once; V: TRBV30; J: TRBJ2-7; length: 12; CDR3: CAWNVGPYEQYF; DNA: TGTGCCTGGAATGTTGGCCCCTACGAGCAGTACTTC
D: .; size: once; V: TRBV2; J: TRBJ1-6; length: 12; CDR3: CASKEGDSPLHF; DNA: TGTGCCAGCAAGGAAGGGGATTCACCCCTCCACTTT
D: TRBD1; size: .; V: TRBV29-1; J: TRBJ2-5; length: 14; CDR3: CSVPGTGGVETQYF; DNA: TGCAGCGTTCCCGGGACAGGGGGCGTAGAGACCCAGTACTTC
D: TRBD2; size: many; V: TRBV28; J: TRBJ2-3; length: 14; CDR3: CASSSGRGRDTQYF; DNA: TGTGCCAGCAGTTCAGGGCGGGGGAGAGATACGCAGTATTTT
D: .; size: .; V: TRBV9; J: TRBJ2-1; length: 15; CDR3: CASSVEGGALNEQFF; DNA: TGTGCCAGCAGCGTAGAGGGGGGAGCGCTAAATGAGCAGTTCTTC
D: .; size: many; V: TRBV2; J: TRBJ1-2; length: 14; CDR3: CASSAGRRNYGYTF; DNA: TGTGCCAGCAGCGCAGGTCGTCGTAACTATGGCTACACCTTC
D: TRBD1; size: .; V: TRBV5-1; J: TRBJ2-2; length: 15; CDR3: CASSTRTGNTGELFF; DNA: TGCGCCAGCAGTACTAGGACAGGGAACACCGGGGAGCTGTTTTTT
D: TRBD2; size: many; V: TRBV20-1; J: TRBJ2-4; length: 20; CDR3: CSARDRLTSGTLATKNIQYF; DNA: TGCAGTGCTAGAGATCGTCTTACTAGCGGGACCTTAGCTACCAAAAACATTCAGTACTTC
D: TRBD2; size: .; V: TRBV6-1; J: TRBJ2-7; length: 16; CDR3: CASSPAGRRSYYEQYF; DNA: TGTGCCAGTAGCCCAGCGGGGAGGAGAAGCTACTACGAGCAGTACTTC
D: TRBD2; size: .; V: TRBV29-1; J: TRBJ2-1; length: 14; CDR3: CSARASSGSGEQFF; DNA: TGCAGCGCCCGAGCGTCTAGCGGGAGTGGTGAGCAGTTCTTC
D: .; size: medium-sized; V: TRBV19; J: TRBJ2-7; length: 13; CDR3: CATSIRSSYEQYF; DNA: TGTGCCACCTCCATCAGGAGCTCCTACGAGCAGTACTTC
D: .; size: .; V: TRBV7-9; J: TRBJ2-5; length: 14; CDR3: CASSDNRVQETQYF; DNA: TGTGCCAGCAGCGACAACAGGGTCCAAGAGACCCAGTACTTC
D: .; size: .; V: TRBV4-1; J: TRBJ2-7; length: 16; CDR3: CASSQDVGGSGYEQYF; DNA: TGCGCCAGCAGCCAAGATGTCGGTGGCTCTGGATACGAGCAGTACTTC
D: .; size: many; V: TRBV11-3; J: TRBJ2-1; length: 13; CDR3: CASSLSVQGEQFF; DNA: TGTGCCAGCAGCTTGAGCGTGCAGGGGGAGCAGTTCTTC
D: .; size: few; V: TRBV20-1; J: TRBJ2-7; length: 16; CDR3: CSARPLRGRIANEQYF; DNA: TGCAGTGCTAGACCCCTCAGGGGGAGGATTGCTAACGAGCAGTACTTC
D: .; size: many; V: TRBV2; J: TRBJ1-6; length: 13; CDR3: CASKRKTDSPLHF; DNA: TGTGCCAGCAAGAGGAAGACAGATTCACCCCTCCACTTT
D: TRBD2; size: many; V: TRBV3-1; J: TRBJ2-1; length: 14; CDR3: CASSQGLAGGPQFF; DNA: TGTGCCAGCAGCCAAGGACTAGCGGGAGGGCCCCAGTTCTTC
D: TRBD2; size: .; V: TRBV6-5; J: TRBJ2-7; length: 15; CDR3: CASSYGAGGPYEQYF; DNA: TGTGCCAGCAGTTACGGAGCGGGAGGGCCCTACGAGCAGTACTTC
D: TRBD2; size: many; V: TRBV5-1; J: TRBJ2-3; length: 19; CDR3: CASSFLGTSGRPSTDTQYF; DNA: TGCGCCAGCAGCTTTCTTGGGACTAGCGGGAGGCCTAGCACAGATACGCAGTATTTT